The 7 T cell receptor beta chains in this list originate from one sample, sequenced in a study of Ad26.COV2.S vaccination and SARS-CoV-2 variants. This table comes from immunoSEQ multiplex PCR, and its TCRdb copy is limited to in-frame clones, with some not included. The table includes 250,000 or so clones, around 90% detected once. The treatment was: roughly 18 received Ad26.COV2.S at low or high dose, single or two shots; about 5 received placebo; per-sample allocation not given. Samples were taken on day 63 after the first vaccine or placebo injection. This material consisted of peripheral blood, taken in a trial of Ad26.COV2.S vaccine versus placebo. These receptor sequences come from a person between 18 and 65 years old who received the Ad26.COV2.S COVID-19 vaccine or a placebo.

The chain combines TRBV4-2 with TRBJ1-1, with D maybe TRBD1 (6 bases). The CDR3 is 15 amino acids. Trimming pared 1 base from V and 5 bases from J, leaving 14 bases between. The germline gives CDR1 LGHNA, CDR2 YNFKEQ. Here the CDR3 reads CASSQANRVGTEAFF. CDR3 DNA sequence: TGTGCCAGCAGCCAAGCTAACAGGGTAGGAACTGAAGCTTTCTTT.

This chain uses TRBV5-4 with TRBJ2-2, with D possibly being TRBD1 (6 bases). The CDR3 spans 15 residues. Germline CDR1 reads SGHNT; CDR2 reads YYREEE (reference sequence). Trimming left V 2 bases short and J 2 bases short, with 10 bases between. CDR3 sequence reads: CASSFGTTNTGELFF. The CDR3 bases are TGTGCCAGCAGCTTCGGGACAACTAACACCGGGGAGCTGTTTTTT.

The V and J genes are TRBV23-1 and TRBJ1-5, with 10 bases identical to TRBD1. TRBV23-1 has ORF status, its function being uncertain. CDR3 length: 17 amino acids. Losses at the gene ends were 3 bases for V and 4 bases for J; bases not matched to a gene: 9. CDR3 nucleotide sequence: TGCGCCAGCAGTCATTCGCGGGACAGGGGCCCAAATCAGCCCCAGCATTTT. It is translated as CASSHSRDRGPNQPQHF.

The rearrangement joins TRBV6-4 to TRBJ2-3; D uncertain. The CDR3 sequence is 14 residues long. CDR1 and CDR2 from the germline V gene are MRHNA and SNTAGT. V lost 2 bases, J lost 0 bases, and 6 bases lay in between. CDR3 protein: CASSDKASTDTQYF. DNA of the CDR3: TGTGCCAGCAGTGACAAGGCTAGCACAGATACGCAGTATTTT.

The chain is built from TRBV18 and TRBJ2-1; 16 bases are a match to TRBD2. The V segment lost 3 bases and the J segment 7 bases; nucleotides outside the gene matches: 3. The CDR3 loop spans 16 amino acids. Germline V gene data show CDR1 as KGHSH and CDR2 as LQKENI. The CDR3 sequence: CASSPPGLAGGNEQFF. DNA for the CDR3: TGTGCCAGCTCACCTCCGGGACTAGCGGGAGGGAATGAGCAGTTCTTC.

V gene TRBV27 combines with J gene TRBJ1-3; D is undetermined. CDR3 length: 16 amino acids. V gave up 2 bases and J gave up 0 bases, with 11 bases separating them. Germline lookup yields CDR1 MNHEY and CDR2 SMNVEV (reference sequence). Written as DNA, the CDR3 is TGTGCCAGCAGTTTAGGGCCGAAGCTCTCTGGAAACACCATATATTTT. Amino acids: CASSLGPKLSGNTIYF.

The chain uses TRBV24-1 and TRBJ1-5, with D perhaps TRBD1 (5 bases). The CDR3 loop spans 13 amino acids. CDR1 and CDR2 (germline): KGHDR, SFDVKD. Deletions cut 11 bases from V and 2 bases from J, with 12 bases between. The CDR3 sequence: CAIRENGNQPQHF. In nucleotides, the CDR3 is TGTGCCATCAGGGAAAATGGCAATCAGCCCCAGCATTTT.